The 29 T cell receptor beta chains listed next were all sequenced from one sample in a study of spatial heterogeneity in lung cancer. One entry per CDR3 protein results from TCRdb running MiXCR on the 5' RACE reads. In the table there are about 92,000 distinct CDR3 sequences, about an eighth of which are singletons. Time point meaning: sample taken at primary tumor resection. The sequenced material consisted of unsorted whole RNA from tumor, nontumor lung or frozen PBMC. The sample here was PBMCs, taken at surgery. The receptors derive from a male donor with early-stage non-small cell lung cancer.

The chain links TRBV10-3 to TRBJ2-5; D unresolved. The V gene's germline CDR1 is ENHRY and CDR2 SYGVKD. Trimming left V 3 bases short and J 4 bases short, with 6 bases between. The length of the CDR3 is 12 residues. The CDR3 DNA is TGTGCCATCAGTGAAACGGGAGAGACCCAGTACTTC. Its translation is CAISETGETQYF.

This chain connects TRBV7-9 to TRBJ2-1; D is undetermined. Trimming pared 4 bases from V and 10 bases from J, leaving 14 bases between. Germline V gene sequence: CDR1 SEHNR, CDR2 FQNEAQ (reference sequence). The CDR3 runs 13 residues. This CDR3 is CASSSNQLREQFF. CDR3 nucleotides: TGTGCCAGCAGCTCCAATCAGCTCAGAGAGCAGTTCTTC.

V usage is TRBV28 and J usage is TRBJ2-1, with D perhaps TRBD2 (7 bases). V was clipped by 7 bases and J by 0 bases, with 13 bases between them. Germline V lookup: CDR1 MDHEN, CDR2 SYDVKM. This CDR3 is built from 15 residues. The chain's CDR3 is CASIGGLSSYNEQFF. The CDR3, as DNA: TGTGCCAGCATCGGGGGGCTAAGCTCCTACAATGAGCAGTTCTTC. Full variable domain (missing parts from reference TRBV28 and TRBJ2-1): DVKVTQSSRYLVKRTGEKVFLECVQDMDHENMFWYRQDPGLGLRLIYFSYDVKMKEKGDIPEGYSVSREKKERFSLILESASTNQTSMYLCASIGGLSSYNEQFFGPGTRLTVL.

This clonotype has at least ten counts. The gene calls are TRBV25-1 and TRBJ2-3; 9 bases line up with TRBD1. The V and J ends lost 4 bases and 1 base, in that order; junction bases with no gene match: 0. Germline values: CDR1 MGHDK, CDR2 SYGVNS. The CDR3 is 14 amino acids. The CDR3 nucleotides are TGTGCCAGCAGTGGGACAGGGGGCACAGATACGCAGTATTTT. It is translated as CASSGTGGTDTQYF.

This clonotype was seen ten or more times. The rearrangement links TRBV7-2 to TRBJ2-3; D is uncertain. CDR3 size: 12 residues. V lost 3 bases, J lost 6 bases, and 7 bases lay in between. Germline CDR1 reads SGHTA; CDR2 reads FQGNSA. In DNA, the CDR3 is TGTGCCAGCAGCTTGAAAGGGGATACGCAGTATTTT. As protein: CASSLKGDTQYF.

In its sample, this clonotype was seen a few times. This chain uses TRBV28 with TRBJ1-5; 8 positions match TRBD1. CDR3 length: 14 amino acids. The germline V gene encodes CDR1 MDHEN and CDR2 SYDVKM. The ends lost 5 bases at V and 6 bases at J; junction bases unmatched: 6. This chain's CDR3 is CASSPTGGIQPQHF. The DNA for the CDR3 is TGTGCCAGCAGTCCTACAGGGGGAATTCAGCCCCAGCATTTT.

This clonotype was observed a handful of times. The chain links TRBV4-1 to TRBJ2-2, with 8 bases lining up with TRBD1. CDR3 length: 18 residues. V lost 0 bases and J lost 1; bases outside the gene matches: 7. The germline gives CDR1 MGHRA, CDR2 YSYEKL. CDR3 region: CASSQDSRGRGNTGELFF. The DNA for the CDR3 is TGCGCCAGCAGCCAAGATAGCAGGGGGCGCGGGAACACCGGGGAGCTGTTTTTT.

The gene calls are TRBV20-1 and TRBJ2-1, with 10 bases identical to TRBD2. There are 16 residues in the CDR3. Germline values: CDR1 DFQATT, CDR2 SNEGSKA (reference sequence). Trimming at V came to 2 bases and at J to 7 bases, leaving 11 bases not matched to a gene. In DNA, the CDR3 is TGCAGTGCTAGAAACCCTCTAGCGGGGGAATATAATGAGCAGTTCTTC. Translated, it gives CSARNPLAGEYNEQFF.

This clonotype appeared a few times. The chain carries TRBV5-1 and TRBJ2-1; D ambiguous. Germline V lookup: CDR1 SGHRS, CDR2 YFSETQ. CDR3 length equals 13 residues. V gave up 4 bases and J gave up 0 bases, with 5 bases separating them. Here the CDR3 reads CASSRSSYNEQFF. The CDR3 nucleotides are TGCGCCAGCAGCCGCAGCTCCTACAATGAGCAGTTCTTC. Full variable domain (rest looked up from reference TRBV5-1 and TRBJ2-1): KAGVTQTPRYLIKTRGQQVTLSCSPISGHRSVSWYQQTPGQGLQFLFEYFSETQRNKGNFPGRFSGRQFSNSRSEMNVSTLELGDSALYLCASSRSSYNEQFFGPGTRLTVL.

This rearrangement joins TRBV6-5 to TRBJ2-5, with D possibly being TRBD1 (5 bases). There are 16 residues in the CDR3. The V and J ends lost 0 bases and 2 bases respectively, with 13 bases between them. Germline V gene lookup returns CDR1 MNHEY and CDR2 SVGAGI. The CDR3 DNA sequence: TGTGCCAGCAGTTACTCCGCCACCAGGGCACAAGAGACCCAGTACTTC. It specifies CASSYSATRAQETQYF.

This clonotype was seen a few times. V and J are TRBV9 and TRBJ1-1; D is uncertain. CDR3 length: 13 residues. Trimming left V 0 bases short and J 1 base short, with 4 bases between. CDR1 and CDR2 (germline): SGDLS, YYNGEE. CDR3 bases: TGTGCCAGCAGCGTAGCACAGAACACTGAAGCTTTCTTT. It specifies CASSVAQNTEAFF. Looking up the rest from reference TRBV9 and TRBJ1-1 gives the full variable domain: DSGVTQTPKHLITATGQRVTLRCSPRSGDLSVYWYQQSLDQGLQFLIQYYNGEERAKGNILERFSAQQFPDLHSELNLSSLELGDSALYFCASSVAQNTEAFFGQGTRLTVV.

This chain joins TRBV27 and TRBJ2-3; D call uncertain. This CDR3 contains 14 residues. Trimming removed 3 bases at V and 0 bases at J, with 7 bases between. Per the germline V gene, CDR1 is MNHEY and CDR2 is SMNVEV (reference sequence). The CDR3 nucleotides read TGTGCCAGCAGTTTTTTCTCTAGCACAGATACGCAGTATTTT. It is translated as CASSFFSSTDTQYF.

This clonotype was observed a few times. The V call is TRBV27, the J call TRBJ2-2, with TRBD1 matching 8 bases. This CDR3 contains 14 residues. The V gene end was trimmed by 7 bases and the J gene end by 2 bases; junction bases not matched to a gene: 3. The germline V gene has CDR1 MNHEY and CDR2 SMNVEV (reference sequence). CDR3 region: CASKGQANTGELFF. The CDR3 region has the DNA TGTGCCAGCAAGGGACAGGCTAACACCGGGGAGCTGTTTTTT.

The chain combines TRBV9 with TRBJ2-2; TRBD2 matches 16 bases. CDR3 length: 17 amino acids. Germline V lookup: CDR1 SGDLS, CDR2 YYNGEE. Losses at the gene ends were 4 bases for V and 6 bases for J; bases not matched to a gene: 6. This CDR3 is CASSISGTSGRAGELFF. The CDR3 DNA is TGTGCCAGCAGCATTTCCGGGACTAGCGGGAGGGCCGGGGAGCTGTTTTTT. The whole variable domain, remainder taken from reference TRBV9 and TRBJ2-2, is DSGVTQTPKHLITATGQRVTLRCSPRSGDLSVYWYQQSLDQGLQFLIQYYNGEERAKGNILERFSAQQFPDLHSELNLSSLELGDSALYFCASSISGTSGRAGELFFGEGSRLTVL.

This clonotype showed up just a few times. The rearrangement joins TRBV10-2 to TRBJ2-7; no definite D call. Germline lookup yields CDR1 WSHSY and CDR2 SAAADI. Trimming pared 6 bases from V and 6 bases from J, leaving 12 bases between. The CDR3 extends over 12 amino acids. Written as DNA, the CDR3 is TGCGCCAGCAGCGCCAGAGAGCGCGAGCAGTACTTC. It specifies CASSAREREQYF.

V and J are TRBV6-5 and TRBJ2-3, with D possibly matching TRBD2 (6 bases). The V end lost 4 bases, the J end lost 4 bases, and 21 bases lay between the germline ends. CDR3 length equals 17 residues. Per germline, CDR1 MNHEY and CDR2 SVGAGI. In nucleotides, the CDR3 is TGTGCCAGCAGTTCCGTCAGGACTGGGAGGAGCGCAGATACGCAGTATTTT. Translated, it gives CASSSVRTGRSADTQYF.

The chain uses TRBV29-1 and TRBJ1-4; 7 nucleotides line up with TRBD1. There are 14 residues in the CDR3. V lost 6 bases to trimming and J lost 5 bases; unmatched junction nucleotides: 9. Germline V gene sequence: CDR1 SQVTM, CDR2 ANQGSEA. In DNA, the CDR3 is TGCAGCGTCTACGTCCGGGACAGCAATGAAAAACTGTTTTTT. This sequence encodes CSVYVRDSNEKLFF.

This clonotype was observed many times. In nucleotides, the CDR3 is TGTGCCATCAGTGAGTCGGACAGGGACGAGCAGTACTTC. The encoded protein is CAISESDRDEQYF. V usage is TRBV10-3 and J usage is TRBJ2-7; 8 bases align to TRBD1. The V gene's germline CDR1 is ENHRY and CDR2 SYGVKD. Losses at the gene ends were 0 bases for V and 5 bases for J; bases not matched to a gene: 0. This CDR3 is built from 13 residues.

The chain is built from TRBV20-1 and TRBJ2-7, with D perhaps TRBD2 (6 bases). Germline assignment: CDR1 DFQATT and CDR2 SNEGSKA (reference sequence). V was pared by 6 bases and J by 0 bases, with 12 bases between. This CDR3 comprises 13 residues. The CDR3 loop reads CSARAGTSYEQYF. The CDR3 DNA follows: TGCAGTGCCAGGGCGGGGACCTCCTACGAGCAGTACTTC.

This rearrangement joins TRBV7-2 to TRBJ1-2; D not resolved. The CDR3 covers 14 residues. The V and J ends lost 2 bases and 6 bases respectively, with 13 bases between them. The germline CDR1 and CDR2 sequences are SGHTA and FQGNSA. In DNA form, the CDR3 reads TGTGCCAGCAGCTTATCCCCCCGGGGAGATGGCTACACCTTC. Translated: CASSLSPRGDGYTF.

The V and J genes are TRBV6-6 and TRBJ1-6; D gene unclear. The CDR3 totals 15 residues. Trimming left V 2 bases short and J 2 bases short, with 7 bases between. Germline-derived CDR1 and CDR2 are MNHNY and SVGAGI (reference sequence). The chain's CDR3 is CASSYGEPYNSPLHF. CDR3 nucleotides: TGTGCCAGCAGTTACGGAGAGCCCTATAATTCACCCCTCCACTTT.

This clonotype was counted between two and nine times. The rearrangement uses TRBV5-1 and TRBJ1-1, with TRBD1 identical over 8 bases. This CDR3 has 15 amino acids. Germline CDR1 SGHRS, CDR2 YFSETQ. Unmatched junction bases numbered 7, after V lost 3 bases and J lost 3 bases. The CDR3 sequence is CASSSSGTGYTEAFF. CDR3 DNA sequence: TGCGCCAGCAGCTCCAGTGGGACAGGATACACTGAAGCTTTCTTT.

This clonotype was observed many times. The genes are TRBV12-3 or TRBV12-4 and TRBJ1-2; no clear D. The CDR3 sequence is 13 residues long. V lost 2 bases and J lost 1, with 5 bases in between. The CDR3 loop reads CASSLNSNYGYTF. The CDR3 bases are TGTGCCAGCAGTTTAAACAGTAACTATGGCTACACCTTC.

This clonotype came up many times. This sequence joins TRBV7-9 and TRBJ1-1; no firm D call. The CDR3 length is 16 residues. Trimming cost V 2 bases and J 0 bases, with 13 bases left between them. Germline CDR1 is SEHNR and CDR2 is FQNEAQ (reference sequence). The CDR3 loop reads CASSLHGNLVNTEAFF. The CDR3, as DNA: TGTGCCAGCAGCTTACACGGAAATCTGGTGAACACTGAAGCTTTCTTT.

This clonotype was recorded many times. V is TRBV27 and J is TRBJ2-5; D call uncertain. The CDR3 runs to 16 residues. Germline V gene sequence: CDR1 MNHEY, CDR2 SMNVEV (reference sequence). V was shortened by 3 bases and J by 5 bases, with 19 bases between the two germline ends. CDR3 in DNA: TGTGCCAGCAGTTTCTATCCTCGGACGCCCCGGGAGACCCAGTACTTC. Protein product: CASSFYPRTPRETQYF.

The chain recombines TRBV7-2 with TRBJ1-2; TRBD1 agrees at 9 bases. J lost 7 bases, V lost 5 bases, and 5 bases had no gene match. Per germline, CDR1 SGHTA and CDR2 FQGNSA. This CDR3 contains 13 residues. The CDR3 here is CASSPDRGLGYTF. CDR3 in DNA: TGTGCCAGCAGCCCGGACAGGGGTCTTGGCTACACCTTC.

The rearrangement uses TRBV12-3 or TRBV12-4 and TRBJ1-5; D may be TRBD1 (6 bases). V was cut by 3 bases and J by 7 bases, with 13 bases left in between. The CDR3 is 14 amino acids. The CDR3, as DNA: TGTGCCAGCAGTTTGCAGCGAGGGGGGCAGCCCCAGCATTTT. It yields the protein CASSLQRGGQPQHF.

The chain employs TRBV5-4 and TRBJ1-3; 8 nucleotides match TRBD1. Germline V gives CDR1 SGHNT, CDR2 YYREEE (reference sequence). The CDR3 is 17 amino acids. The trim removed 4 bases at V and 0 bases at J, leaving 9 bases unmatched. The CDR3 DNA follows: TGTGCCAGCAGCGCGGAACAGGGGGGTTACTCTGGAAACACCATATATTTT. Its protein is CASSAEQGGYSGNTIYF.

The table lists this clonotype with a few counts. The junction differs from germline at one of its ends, possibly a read error. The V and J genes are TRBV25-1 and TRBJ2-7, with 9 positions matching TRBD1. CDR3 length: 13 residues. Looked up from germline, CDR1 is MGHDK and CDR2 is SYGVNS. As DNA, the CDR3 is TGTGCCAGCAGTGTGGGACAGGGAGTCCCCGCCATTTTC. Residues: CASSVGQGVPAIF.